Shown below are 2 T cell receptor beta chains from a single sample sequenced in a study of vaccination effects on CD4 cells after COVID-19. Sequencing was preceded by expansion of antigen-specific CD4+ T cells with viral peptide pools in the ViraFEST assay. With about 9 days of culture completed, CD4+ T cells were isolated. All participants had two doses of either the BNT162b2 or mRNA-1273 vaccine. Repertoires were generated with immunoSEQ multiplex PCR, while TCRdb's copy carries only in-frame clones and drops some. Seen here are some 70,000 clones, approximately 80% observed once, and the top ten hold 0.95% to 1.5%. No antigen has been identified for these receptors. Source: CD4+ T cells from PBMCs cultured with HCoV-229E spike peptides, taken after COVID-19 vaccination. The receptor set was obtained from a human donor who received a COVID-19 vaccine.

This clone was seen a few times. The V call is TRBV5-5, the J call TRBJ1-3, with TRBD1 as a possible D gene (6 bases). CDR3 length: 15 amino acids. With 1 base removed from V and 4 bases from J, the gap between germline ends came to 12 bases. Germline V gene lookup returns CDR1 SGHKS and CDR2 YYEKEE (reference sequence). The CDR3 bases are TGTGCCAGCAGCTTGAGGTGGGGGCCGGGAAACACCATATATTTT. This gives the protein CASSLRWGPGNTIYF.

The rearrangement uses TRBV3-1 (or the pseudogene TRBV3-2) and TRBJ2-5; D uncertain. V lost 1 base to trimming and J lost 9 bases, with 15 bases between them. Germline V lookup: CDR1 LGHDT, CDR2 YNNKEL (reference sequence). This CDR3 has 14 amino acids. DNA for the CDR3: TGTGCCAGCAGCCAAGCCCCACTATCCAAAGCCCAGTACTTC. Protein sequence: CASSQAPLSKAQYF.